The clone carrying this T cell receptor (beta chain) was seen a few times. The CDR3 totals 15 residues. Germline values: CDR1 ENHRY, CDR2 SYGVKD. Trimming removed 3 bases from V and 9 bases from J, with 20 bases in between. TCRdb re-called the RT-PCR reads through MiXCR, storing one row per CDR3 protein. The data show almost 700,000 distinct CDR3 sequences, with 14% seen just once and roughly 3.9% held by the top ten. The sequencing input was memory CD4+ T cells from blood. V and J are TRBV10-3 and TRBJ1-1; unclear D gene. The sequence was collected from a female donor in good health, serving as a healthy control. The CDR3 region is CAISDTEQLVFQAFF. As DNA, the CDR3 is TGTGCCATCAGTGATACGGAACAGTTGGTTTTCCAAGCTTTCTTT.